The T cell receptor beta chain described here comes from a study of follicular helper T cells after annual influenza vaccination. Sequencing was performed with immunoSEQ multiplex PCR; in TCRdb, only in-frame clones are kept and a portion is missing. Of some 15,000 clones in the sample, almost 85% are singletons; the top ten hold 0.27%. Time point given: 2014-2015 season, pre-vaccination. Before and after seasonal inactivated influenza vaccination, adults gave blood for sorting CD4 subsets for sequencing. Deletions cut 3 bases from V and 8 bases from J, with 13 bases between. Germline V lookup: CDR1 MNHEY, CDR2 SMNVEV (reference sequence). The CDR3 has 14 amino acids.

The rearrangement links TRBV27 to TRBJ1-4; TRBD1 might be the D (6 bases). The specimen was CXCR5- memory CD4+ T cells sorted from blood, collected on the day of influenza vaccination. The clonotype was recovered from an adult who received the influenza vaccine. In DNA, the CDR3 is TGTGCCAGCAGTTTCCGCGGGGGCACGGAAAAACTGTTTTTT. The encoded protein is CASSFRGGTEKLFF.